This T cell receptor (beta chain) was sequenced during a study of tumor-infiltrating lymphocytes in primary liver carcinoma. Whole-study context: The neoplasms were of stage T1-T3 N0M0, with dimensions of about 4.2 to 10 cm across.

Each 20-30 mg portion of unsorted bulk tissue served as the source for co-extraction of RNA and DNA. Germline CDR1 reads SQVTM; CDR2 reads ANQGSEA. The CDR3 loop spans 17 amino acids. The researchers produced TCR beta cDNA from 500 ng total RNA with a constant-region primer. ARM-PCR was slightly modified, and three nested multiplex PCR rounds with it gave rise to the TCR beta libraries. With TRBV1-TRBV30 forward primers and a C-beta reverse primer, the first two PCR rounds were run for around 10 cycles each. TCRdb analysed the multiplex PCR reads with MiXCR anew, one entry per CDR3 protein. This sample yields roughly 80,000 distinct CDR3 sequences, of which over 70% are seen a single time; roughly an eighth belongs to the top ten. About this clonotype itself: One junction end disagrees with the germline gene, perhaps due to a read error.

The clonotype was recovered from a woman aged 60-75 years with primary liver carcinoma and hepatitis B virus infection. This sequence joins TRBV29-1 and TRBJ2-1; weak D call: TRBD2 (6 bases). Sequencing input: liver tumor tissue from sampling region 4. Subset given: tumor region T4, right-lateral pole. CDR3 in amino acids: CSIEGVGGESSYNERFF. The CDR3 DNA is TGCAGCATTGAAGGGGTCGGCGGGGAGAGCTCCTACAATGAGCGGTTCTTC.